The present TCR beta chain was sequenced within a study of regulatory T cells in long-lasting Graves disease. Turning to the study itself: Patients with new Graves' disease had used antithyroid drugs below 3 months.

This clonotype appeared a few times. Documented time point: newly diagnosed GD, antithyroid drugs for less than 3 months. Isolated PBMC RNA provided the starting material for the TCR library. The patients included were those that came from an endocrinology department in Xi'an, China. V was shortened by 3 bases and J by 2 bases, with 19 bases between the two germline ends. This CDR3 has 17 amino acids. CDR1 is SGHNT and CDR2 is YYREEE in the germline V gene (reference sequence). Construction of the TCR beta libraries employed iRepertoire HTBI primers in conjunction with Arm-PCR of CDR3 regions. In the authors' methods: Across the samples, identification revealed about 62 TRBV and over 12 TRBJ segments. TCRdb re-analysed the multiplex PCR reads in MiXCR, keeping a single row per CDR3 protein. The authors' filters were not applied to this entry. The sample consists of 410,000 or so distinct CDR3 sequences, about 15% of them appearing once.

Separately, the same data were catalogued under a study of T cells in Graves' hyperthyroidism and ophthalmopathy.

The sequence was obtained from a woman between 25 and 40 years old with Graves disease. This chain uses TRBV5-4 with TRBJ2-3; tentatively, D is TRBD2 (6 bases). The sample consisted of peripheral blood mononuclear cells (PBMCs), taken at new diagnosis, from a patient treated with antithyroid drugs. The CDR3 DNA reads as TGTGCCAGCAGCTCCTCCCTAGCGACCCGGGCCACAGATACGCAGTATTTT. This encodes CASSSSLATRATDTQYF. Full variable domain (rest looked up from reference TRBV5-4 and TRBJ2-3): ETGVTQSPTHLIKTRGQQVTLRCSSQSGHNTVSWYQQALGQGPQFIFQYYREEENGRGNFPPRFSGLQFPNYSSELNVNALELDDSALYLCASSSSLATRATDTQYFGPGTRLTVL.